The next 30 T cell receptor beta chains were all read from a single sample in a study of T cell repertoires in cytomegalovirus infection. These receptors have no known antigen. TCRdb fed the reads into MiXCR, producing one record per CDR3 protein. The sample has about 830,000 distinct CDR3 sequences, roughly 33% seen once. Sequenced material: cultured CD8+ T cells from PBMCs, taken from culture after CMV antigen stimulation. These receptors were collected from a human donor in good health (CMV status not recorded). Some clones in this sample may be carry-over from other donors' samples.

This clonotype was counted only a few times. The CDR3 DNA is TGTGCCAGCATCTCGACTAGCGGGGGGGGCACAGATACGCAGTATTTT. Protein product: CASISTSGGGTDTQYF. The chain is built from TRBV12-3 or TRBV12-4 and TRBJ2-3, with 14 bases that match TRBD2. V shed 7 bases, J shed 1 base, and the junction held 4 bases outside the gene matches. The CDR3 loop spans 16 amino acids.

J is TRBJ2-7 and V is TRBV12-3 or TRBV12-4; possible D gene TRBD2, 5 bases. V gave up 5 bases and J gave up 7 bases, with 15 bases separating them. The CDR3 covers 13 residues. In DNA, the CDR3 is TGTGCCAGCAGTCTCGGGATCTCGGGGGAGCAGTACTTC. This codes for CASSLGISGEQYF.

The chain is built from TRBV6-6 and TRBJ2-7; 7 nucleotides agree with TRBD2. Per the germline V gene, CDR1 is MNHNY and CDR2 is SVGAGI (reference sequence). J lost 2 bases, V lost 2 bases, and 3 bases had no gene match. This CDR3 contains 14 residues. CDR3 bases: TGTGCCAGCAGTTACGACGGGGGGACCTACGAGCAGTACTTC. As protein: CASSYDGGTYEQYF.

The chain recombines TRBV13 with TRBJ2-7, with 8 bases identical to TRBD1. There are 13 residues in the CDR3. V trimming: 6 bases; J trimming: 6 bases; junction bases outside the gene matches: 7. Germline CDR1 and CDR2: PRHDT and FYEKMQ (reference sequence). The chain's CDR3 is CASSFTTGGEQYF. The CDR3 DNA is TGTGCCAGCAGTTTTACCACAGGGGGCGAGCAGTACTTC.

The J gene is TRBJ2-1, the V gene TRBV19; D remains ambiguous. The CDR3 runs to 13 residues. V was clipped by 3 bases and J by 2 bases, with 5 bases between them. Germline values: CDR1 LNHDA, CDR2 SQIVND (reference sequence). CDR3 coding DNA: TGTGCCAGTAGTATGACCGCCTACAATGAGCAGTTCTTC. Translation: CASSMTAYNEQFF.

A few counts support this clonotype. The V gene is TRBV25-1, the J gene TRBJ1-2, with D unresolved. Germline lookup yields CDR1 MGHDK and CDR2 SYGVNS. The V and J ends lost 1 base and 5 bases respectively, with 5 bases between them. The CDR3 covers 12 residues. CDR3 sequence reads: CASSESAYGYTF. In DNA form, the CDR3 reads TGTGCCAGCAGTGAATCGGCTTATGGCTACACCTTC.

This sequence joins TRBV6-2 or TRBV6-3 and TRBJ2-7; D is unclear. Germline V lookup: CDR1 MNHEY, CDR2 SVGEGT. V was clipped by 0 bases and J by 5 bases, with 8 bases between them. The CDR3 spans 13 residues. The CDR3 here is CASSYSLGNEQYV. The CDR3 DNA reads TGTGCCAGCAGTTACTCGTTGGGAAACGAGCAGTACGTC.

The CDR3 here is CASRALTGELFF. Here the CDR3 DNA reads TGTGCCAGCAGGGCACTCACCGGGGAGCTGTTTTTT. The chain is built from TRBV25-1 and TRBJ2-2; D not certain. The V gene's germline CDR1 is MGHDK and CDR2 SYGVNS. There are 12 residues in the CDR3. V was clipped by 6 bases and J by 4 bases, with 6 bases between them.

The V gene is TRBV28, the J gene TRBJ1-6; D remains ambiguous. CDR1 is MDHEN, CDR2 SYDVKM, per germline. V lost 3 bases, J lost 2 bases, and 11 bases lay in between. This CDR3 is built from 16 residues. The CDR3 DNA reads as TGTGCCAGCAGTTTGGACGGAACCACCTATAATTCACCCCTCCACTTT. Encoded protein: CASSLDGTTYNSPLHF.

On this clonotype: A much larger clone is a single base away; this may be a read error. The chain uses TRBV7-2 and TRBJ2-1; weak D call: TRBD1 (6 bases). CDR1 is SGHTA and CDR2 is FQGNSA in the germline V gene. CDR3 length: 16 amino acids. The CDR3 sequence: CASSIAPGVAYNEQFF. CDR3 DNA sequence: TGTGCCAGCAGCATAGCCCCAGGGGTAGCATACAATGAGCAGTTCTTC.

This clonotype was counted a few times. This rearrangement joins TRBV12-5 to TRBJ2-1, with D perhaps matching TRBD1 (6 bases). The CDR3 runs 12 residues. The V end lost 1 base, the J end lost 10 bases, and 8 bases lay between the germline ends. Germline values: CDR1 LGHNT, CDR2 FRNRAP. This CDR3 reads CASGLGGLEQFF. CDR3 coding DNA: TGTGCTAGTGGTTTGGGGGGGCTCGAGCAGTTCTTC.

The chain has TRBV5-4 and TRBJ1-1, with a tentative D call TRBD1 (5 bases). The CDR3 is made up of 16 amino acids. Trimming removed 1 base at V and 7 bases at J, with 20 bases between. Germline V gives CDR1 SGHNT, CDR2 YYREEE (reference sequence). The CDR3 sequence: CASSLPGKGEGHEAFF. DNA of the CDR3: TGTGCCAGCAGCTTGCCAGGGAAGGGAGAGGGTCATGAAGCTTTCTTT. Looking up the rest from reference TRBV5-4 and TRBJ1-1 gives the full variable domain: ETGVTQSPTHLIKTRGQQVTLRCSSQSGHNTVSWYQQALGQGPQFIFQYYREEENGRGNFPPRFSGLQFPNYSSELNVNALELDDSALYLCASSLPGKGEGHEAFFGQGTRLTVV.

This clonotype was seen many times. The gene calls are TRBV7-8 and TRBJ2-1, with D perhaps TRBD1 (5 bases). CDR3 length: 15 residues. Germline values: CDR1 SGHVS, CDR2 FQNEAQ. Deletions cut 8 bases from V and 0 bases from J, with 14 bases between. The CDR3 loop reads CASGADLSSYNEQFF. The CDR3 DNA reads TGTGCCAGCGGGGCGGACCTTAGCTCCTACAATGAGCAGTTCTTC.

The chain uses TRBV5-5 and TRBJ2-7; D remains unclear. The CDR3 spans 11 residues. V was cut by 4 bases and J by 2 bases, with 4 bases left in between. The V gene's germline CDR1 is SGHKS and CDR2 YYEKEE (reference sequence). The CDR3 nucleotides are TGTGCCAGCAGCGTGGCCTACGAGCAGTACGTC. Translated: CASSVAYEQYV.

V and J are TRBV4-1 and TRBJ2-6; D unclear. Germline values: CDR1 MGHRA, CDR2 YSYEKL. The CDR3 length is 14 residues. Between the trimmed V and J ends, which lost 4 bases and 6 bases, there was a span of 10 bases. Here the CDR3 DNA reads TGCGCCAGCAGCCGAGCTTGGGAGGCCAACGTCCTGACTTTC. It is translated as CASSRAWEANVLTF.

Concerning this clonotype: At one boundary the junction diverges from the germline segment, which might be a read error. The chain couples TRBV7-7 to TRBJ2-2; D gene unclear. The germline gives CDR1 SSHAT, CDR2 FNYEAQ (reference sequence). The length of the CDR3 is 16 residues. The CDR3 coding sequence is TGTGCTAGCAGCCGAAACACGCATTCAGACACCGGGGAGCTGTTTTTT. It yields the protein CASSRNTHSDTGELFF.

This clonotype was seen at least ten times. The rearrangement joins TRBV28 to TRBJ2-7; tentatively, D is TRBD1 (6 bases). Per the germline V gene, CDR1 is MDHEN and CDR2 is SYDVKM. V lost 4 bases and J 6 bases, leaving 16 bases between the germline ends. The CDR3 is made up of 14 amino acids. CDR3 DNA: TGTGCCAGCAGTTCGCTATTACAGGGTAGCGAGCAGTACGTC. This gives the protein CASSSLLQGSEQYV.

This clonotype has ten or more counts. This chain connects TRBV7-2 to TRBJ2-3; 8 nucleotides align to TRBD2. Germline lookup yields CDR1 SGHTA and CDR2 FQGNSA. With V trimmed by 6 bases and J by 2 bases, 13 bases remained unmatched. The CDR3 is 17 residues long. CDR3 bases: TGTGCCAGCAGTTTATCGGGGGGGGGGCCACCCACAGATACGCAGTATTTT. This translates into CASSLSGGGPPTDTQYF.

This clonotype was detected a few times. The V and J genes are TRBV5-1 and TRBJ2-1, with 9 bases matching TRBD2. The V and J ends lost 4 bases and 9 bases, in that order; junction bases with no gene match: 14. The CDR3 covers 16 residues. Germline V gene lookup returns CDR1 SGHRS and CDR2 YFSETQ. CDR3 amino acids: CASSPHLGGGAAEQFF. CDR3 sequence (DNA): TGCGCCAGCAGCCCACACCTTGGCGGGGGGGCCGCTGAGCAGTTCTTC. The variable domain in full, completed from reference TRBV5-1 and TRBJ2-1, reads KAGVTQTPRYLIKTRGQQVTLSCSPISGHRSVSWYQQTPGQGLQFLFEYFSETQRNKGNFPGRFSGRQFSNSRSEMNVSTLELGDSALYLCASSPHLGGGAAEQFFGPGTRLTVL.

V is TRBV29-1 and J is TRBJ1-2; 8 nucleotides align to TRBD1. CDR1 SQVTM and CDR2 ANQGSEA come from the germline V gene. The V gene end was trimmed by 7 bases and the J gene end by 4 bases; junction bases not matched to a gene: 14. The CDR3 contains 15 residues. CDR3 loop: CSAPFGRDRSYGYTF. The DNA of the CDR3 is TGCAGCGCTCCTTTCGGCCGGGACAGGTCCTATGGCTACACCTTC.

The chain combines TRBV2 with TRBJ1-6; possible D gene TRBD1, 6 bases. CDR1 is SNHLY and CDR2 is FYNNEI in the germline V gene. V lost 6 bases and J 10 bases, leaving 16 bases between the germline ends. The CDR3 covers 14 residues. CDR3 protein: CASRGAGRESPLHF. In DNA form, the CDR3 reads TGTGCCAGCAGGGGGGCAGGGAGGGAGTCACCCCTCCACTTT.

The V call is TRBV6-1, the J call TRBJ1-5; 9 bases fit TRBD1. The CDR3 extends over 17 amino acids. Trimming took 6 bases from V and 0 from J; bases not matched to a gene: 9. Per germline, CDR1 MNHNS and CDR2 SASEGT. CDR3 in DNA: TGTGCCAGCAGGGCCGGGACAGGGACATATAGCAATCAGCCCCAGCATTTT. Translated, it gives CASRAGTGTYSNQPQHF.

The J gene is TRBJ1-1, the V gene TRBV27, with a tentative D call TRBD1 (6 bases). V dropped 4 bases and J dropped 1 base, with 13 bases sitting between them. The CDR3 consists of 15 residues. Germline V gives CDR1 MNHEY, CDR2 SMNVEV (reference sequence). The CDR3 sequence is CASSSGAPGNTEAFF. The CDR3 DNA is TGTGCCAGCAGTTCAGGGGCGCCAGGGAACACTGAAGCTTTCTTT.

This clonotype was seen ten or more times. V gene TRBV7-6 combines with J gene TRBJ1-1, with 9 bases identical to TRBD1. The CDR3 has 14 amino acids. Germline V lookup: CDR1 SGHVS, CDR2 FNYEAQ. V was clipped by 4 bases and J by 8 bases; unmatched bases: 8. The CDR3 loop is CASSSADRGQEAFF. The CDR3 DNA reads TGTGCCAGCAGCTCGGCGGACAGGGGCCAAGAAGCTTTCTTT.

This clonotype was seen at least ten times. V is TRBV7-6 and J is TRBJ2-3, with 10 bases aligning to TRBD2. The CDR3 extends over 16 amino acids. Unmatched junction bases numbered 8, after V lost 3 bases and J lost 5 bases. Germline assignment: CDR1 SGHVS and CDR2 FNYEAQ. CDR3 sequence: CASSFQPAGGQDTQYF. In DNA, the CDR3 is TGTGCCAGCAGCTTCCAGCCAGCGGGGGGGCAAGATACGCAGTATTTT.

The chain joins TRBV29-1 to TRBJ2-7, with TRBD2 as a possible D gene (5 bases). This CDR3 comprises 17 residues. With 4 bases removed from V and 0 bases from J, the gap between germline ends came to 22 bases. CDR1 and CDR2 (germline): SQVTM, ANQGSEA. In nucleotides, the CDR3 is TGCAGCGTTGCGGGCGGGTCGAGCGAAATAAGCTCCTACGAGCAGTACTTC. This encodes CSVAGGSSEISSYEQYF.

A few counts support this clonotype. V gene TRBV28 combines with J gene TRBJ1-2; no reliable D call. CDR3 length: 17 amino acids. Germline values: CDR1 MDHEN, CDR2 SYDVKM. V gave up 5 bases and J gave up 2 bases, with 21 bases separating them. CDR3 sequence reads: CASSPDRLDTTNYGYTF. The CDR3 bases are TGTGCCAGCAGTCCTGATCGCCTTGACACAACAAACTATGGCTACACCTTC.

The rearrangement uses TRBV7-9 and TRBJ2-6; maybe TRBD1 (5 bases). The CDR3 is made up of 15 amino acids. The germline V gene encodes CDR1 SEHNR and CDR2 FQNEAQ (reference sequence). V was shortened by 2 bases and J by 2 bases, with 7 bases between the two germline ends. Written as DNA, the CDR3 is TGTGCCAGCAGCTTAACAGGACCTGGGGCCAACGTCCTGACTTTC. It is translated as CASSLTGPGANVLTF.

The V and J genes are TRBV11-3 and TRBJ1-3, with D possibly matching TRBD1 (6 bases). V lost 7 bases and J 0 bases, leaving 25 bases between the germline ends. Germline assignment: CDR1 SGHNT and CDR2 YENEEA. This CDR3 is 19 amino acids long. As DNA, the CDR3 is TGTGCCAGCATCACCGTTGATGGACAGACCAACTGCTCTGGAAACACCATATATTTT. Amino acids: CASITVDGQTNCSGNTIYF.

This clonotype appeared many times. The V gene is TRBV7-2, the J gene TRBJ2-1, with D unresolved. The CDR3 has 15 amino acids. Trimming left V 0 bases short and J 0 bases short, with 6 bases between. In germline, CDR1 is SGHTA, CDR2 FQGNSA. CDR3 region: CASSLALSSYNEQFF. CDR3 sequence (DNA): TGTGCCAGCAGCTTAGCCCTCAGCTCCTACAATGAGCAGTTCTTC. The whole variable domain, filled in from reference TRBV7-2 and TRBJ2-1, reads GAGVSQSPSNKVTEKGKDVELRCDPISGHTALYWYRQSLGQGLEFLIYFQGNSAPDKSGLPSDRFSAERTGGSVSTLTIQRTQQEDSAVYLCASSLALSSYNEQFFGPGTRLTVL.